These 23 T cell receptor beta chains were sequenced from one sample in a study of T cell responses to AZD1222 COVID-19 vaccine. TCRdb's table, derived via immunoSEQ multiplex PCR, lists solely in-frame clones and lacks some. The sample shows about 150,000 clones, roughly 85% of them seen only once. Source: peripheral blood, taken 28 days after the second AZD1222 dose. These receptors were taken from an adult who received the AZD1222 COVID-19 vaccine.

The rearrangement uses TRBV6-5 and TRBJ2-2; unclear D gene. This CDR3 comprises 13 residues. The germline gives CDR1 MNHEY, CDR2 SVGAGI. V shed 6 bases and J shed 4 bases, with 9 bases lying between them. CDR3 sequence (DNA): TGTGCCAGCAGCGTAGGTATCACCGGGGAGCTGTTTTTT. Its translation is CASSVGITGELFF.

The chain carries TRBV2 and TRBJ2-7; D might be TRBD2 (5 bases). V was cut by 7 bases and J by 1 base, with 8 bases left in between. CDR1 and CDR2 (germline): SNHLY, FYNNEI. CDR3 size: 12 residues. The CDR3 region is CASTRVSYEQYF. The DNA for the CDR3 is TGTGCCAGCACGAGGGTGTCCTACGAGCAGTACTTC.

The V gene is TRBV7-9, the J gene TRBJ1-1, with unresolved D. V dropped 1 base and J dropped 8 bases, with 5 bases sitting between them. The germline V gene encodes CDR1 SEHNR and CDR2 FQNEAQ (reference sequence). The CDR3 is 11 amino acids. The CDR3 loop reads CASSLGREAFF. Written as DNA, the CDR3 is TGTGCCAGCAGCTTAGGCCGAGAAGCTTTCTTT.

The CDR3 sequence: CASSLLIRGGQETQYF. The CDR3 bases are TGTGCCAGCAGCTTGCTTATTCGGGGGGGCCAAGAGACCCAGTACTTC. The rearrangement links TRBV5-6 to TRBJ2-5, with 8 bases matching TRBD2. Germline assignment: CDR1 SGHDT and CDR2 YYEEEE. The CDR3 has 16 residues. The V gene end was trimmed by 1 base and the J gene end by 1 base; junction bases not matched to a gene: 6.

The rearrangement links TRBV2 to TRBJ2-1, with D possibly matching TRBD1 (5 bases). The CDR3 is made up of 12 amino acids. Trimming took off 2 bases at V and 13 bases at J, with 12 bases between the two ends. Germline V gene sequence: CDR1 SNHLY, CDR2 FYNNEI. The CDR3 nucleotides are TGTGCCAGCAGTGAAACCAGGGAAAGTCAGTTCTTC. Translated: CASSETRESQFF.

The rearrangement joins TRBV4-3 to TRBJ1-2; TRBD1 matches at 7 bases. The CDR3 contains 15 residues. The germline V gene encodes CDR1 LGHNA and CDR2 YSLEER. V dropped 4 bases and J dropped 4; count of bases not matched to a gene: 9. CDR3 sequence (DNA): TGCGCCAGCAGCCCGGACATGACAGGGTTCTATGGCTACACCTTC. Protein product: CASSPDMTGFYGYTF.

In regard to this clone: At one boundary the junction diverges from the germline segment, which might be a read error. The chain uses TRBV5-5 and TRBJ2-7; maybe TRBD1 (6 bases). This CDR3 is built from 11 residues. Germline values: CDR1 SGHKS, CDR2 YYEKEE (reference sequence). The CDR3 loop reads CASSLAGTSGF. Written as DNA, the CDR3 is TGTGCCAGCAGCTTGGCTGGGACATCGGGCTTC.

The chain is built from TRBV25-1 and TRBJ1-2; no reliable D call. This CDR3 is 11 amino acids long. Trimming took off 3 bases at V and 7 bases at J, with 6 bases between the two ends. From germline, CDR1 is MGHDK and CDR2 SYGVNS. The CDR3 protein is CASSDLIGYTF. CDR3 nucleotides: TGTGCCAGCAGTGACTTGATTGGCTACACCTTC.

This clone showed up just once. J is TRBJ1-2 and V is TRBV12-3 or TRBV12-4; 9 positions agree with TRBD1. This CDR3 is built from 13 residues. V lost 8 bases to trimming and J lost 2 bases; unmatched junction nucleotides: 3. As DNA, the CDR3 is TGTGCCAGCGGGACAGGGAGGAACTATGGCTACACCTTC. It is translated as CASGTGRNYGYTF.

CDR3 nucleotides: TGTGCCAGCAGCCCGGACAGGGGGCTAGCCAAAAACATTCAGTACTTC. Translating it yields CASSPDRGLAKNIQYF. The V and J genes are TRBV5-6 and TRBJ2-4; TRBD1 agrees at 11 bases. Trimming at V came to 4 bases and at J to 0 bases, leaving 3 bases not matched to a gene. The CDR3 is made up of 16 amino acids. CDR1 is SGHDT and CDR2 is YYEEEE in the germline V gene. The whole variable domain, remainder taken from reference TRBV5-6 and TRBJ2-4, is DAGVTQSPTHLIKTRGQQVTLRCSPKSGHDTVSWYQQALGQGPQFIFQYYEEEERQRGNFPDRFSGHQFPNYSSELNVNALLLGDSALYLCASSPDRGLAKNIQYFGAGTRLSVL.

The chain recombines TRBV7-2 with TRBJ2-7; D is undetermined. The germline CDR1 and CDR2 sequences are SGHTA and FQGNSA. Trimming took off 6 bases at V and 2 bases at J, with 14 bases between the two ends. The CDR3 runs 14 residues. The CDR3 nucleotides read TGTGCCAGCAGTTTACACACATCTACCTACGAGCAGTACTTC. As protein: CASSLHTSTYEQYF.

The chain joins TRBV19 to TRBJ1-5, with D possibly matching TRBD1 (5 bases). The ends were cut back, 6 bases at V and 2 bases at J, with 11 bases in the middle. The V gene's germline CDR1 is LNHDA and CDR2 SQIVND (reference sequence). The CDR3 sequence is 14 residues long. CDR3: CASRGGLGNQPQHF. The CDR3 nucleotides are TGTGCCAGTAGGGGGGGGTTAGGCAATCAGCCCCAGCATTTT.

The gene calls are TRBV5-5 and TRBJ2-2, with TRBD2 as a possible D gene (5 bases). CDR1 is SGHKS and CDR2 is YYEKEE in the germline V gene (reference sequence). This CDR3 is built from 14 residues. V was trimmed by 4 bases and J by 2 bases, leaving 9 bases between them. CDR3 in amino acids: CASSRRDNTGELFF. The CDR3 bases are TGTGCCAGCAGCCGACGGGATAACACCGGGGAGCTGTTTTTT.

The rearrangement joins TRBV2 to TRBJ2-5; 14 bases are a match to TRBD2. The J segment lost 5 bases and the V segment lost 6 bases, leaving 11 bases of the junction unmatched. CDR3 length: 17 residues. Germline values: CDR1 SNHLY, CDR2 FYNNEI. Written as DNA, the CDR3 is TGTGCCAGCAGCCGACTAGCGGGGGGGCTTACTATGGAGACCCAGTACTTC. Amino acids: CASSRLAGGLTMETQYF.

The count of this clone is one. J is TRBJ2-7 and V is TRBV7-9; D unresolved. There are 11 residues in the CDR3. Trimming took 4 bases from V and 9 from J, leaving 10 bases between them. Germline CDR1 SEHNR, CDR2 FQNEAQ (reference sequence). The CDR3 DNA sequence: TGTGCCAGCAGCTCAACAGACCGGCAGTACTTC. It codes for CASSSTDRQYF.

This clone has more than one count but fewer than ten. The V call is TRBV30, the J call TRBJ2-7; D may be TRBD2 (5 bases). Trimming removed 6 bases from V and 7 bases from J, with 16 bases in between. Germline assignment: CDR1 GTSNPN and CDR2 SVGIG (reference sequence). The CDR3 is made up of 12 amino acids. CDR3: CACAPIPGEQYF. As DNA, the CDR3 is TGTGCCTGCGCCCCCATCCCGGGGGAGCAGTACTTC.

The chain combines TRBV4-1 with TRBJ1-1; D perhaps matches TRBD1 (5 bases). Germline CDR1 MGHRA, CDR2 YSYEKL. This CDR3 has 13 amino acids. Between the trimmed V and J ends, which lost 3 bases and 1 base, there was a span of 6 bases. The CDR3 region is CASSHDRNTEAFF. CDR3 sequence (DNA): TGCGCCAGCAGCCATGACAGGAACACTGAAGCTTTCTTT.

This CDR3 is CASSMGSYNEQFF. CDR3 bases: TGTGCCAGTAGTATGGGCTCCTACAATGAGCAGTTCTTC. V gene TRBV19 combines with J gene TRBJ2-1; D uncertain. Trimming took 3 bases from V and 0 from J, leaving 3 bases between them. CDR3 size: 13 residues. Germline V CDR1 and CDR2: LNHDA, SQIVND (reference sequence).

This clone showed up just once. The gene calls are TRBV12-3 or TRBV12-4 and TRBJ1-3; the match to TRBD1 covers 8 bases. With V trimmed by 7 bases and J by 4 bases, 3 bases remained unmatched. This CDR3 is built from 13 residues. CDR3 protein: CASNRGSGNTIYF. The CDR3 DNA reads TGTGCCAGCAACAGGGGGTCGGGAAACACCATATATTTT.

This clone was picked up one time. The chain recombines TRBV5-1 with TRBJ1-6; 9 positions match TRBD1. CDR1 and CDR2 (germline): SGHRS, YFSETQ. Unmatched junction bases numbered 13, after V lost 2 bases and J lost 10 bases. The CDR3 contains 17 residues. The CDR3 is CASSFQPGQGKKSPLHF. The CDR3 DNA sequence: TGCGCCAGCAGCTTTCAACCGGGACAGGGAAAGAAGTCACCCCTCCACTTT.

The genes are TRBV2 and TRBJ1-4, with TRBD1 matching over 8 bases. Germline assignment: CDR1 SNHLY and CDR2 FYNNEI. The CDR3 runs 17 residues. J was trimmed by 3 bases and V by 6 bases; bases with no gene match: 12. This chain's CDR3 is CASSSGINRGANEKLFF. The DNA of the CDR3 is TGTGCCAGCAGCAGTGGAATAAACAGGGGGGCTAATGAAAAACTGTTTTTT.

The chain employs TRBV3-1 (or the pseudogene TRBV3-2) and TRBJ1-1, with a weak D call TRBD1 (6 bases). This CDR3 region has 19 residues. Germline V gene data show CDR1 as LGHDT and CDR2 as YNNKEL (reference sequence). Trimming took off 3 bases at V and 0 bases at J, with 23 bases between the two ends. Here the CDR3 DNA reads TGTGCCAGCAGCCACCCCTTCGGGGGCAGGGACGGCCTGAACACTGAAGCTTTCTTT. Residues: CASSHPFGGRDGLNTEAFF.

The genes are TRBV6-1 and TRBJ1-3; D gene uncertain. Germline V lookup: CDR1 MNHNS, CDR2 SASEGT. The CDR3 has 17 residues. V was trimmed by 1 base and J by 0 bases, leaving 13 bases between them. CDR3 protein: CASSEVWSPSSGNTIYF. Written as DNA, the CDR3 is TGTGCCAGCAGTGAAGTGTGGAGTCCTTCCTCTGGAAACACCATATATTTT.